This is a list of T cell receptor beta chains from one sample in a study of T cells in localized non-small cell lung cancer. This table comes from immunoSEQ multiplex PCR, and its TCRdb copy is limited to in-frame clones, with some not included. The data show around 50,000 clones, 85% to 90% seen once. Sample: PBMCs, taken before any cancer treatment. These receptors were taken from a man aged 40-75 years with stage II lung adenocarcinoma. Each CDR3 is given with its conserved first and last residue. The D gene is left open where the match is weak. Size is stated for part of the rows, as once, few or many counts, or as a class when the clone is expanded.

>TRBV9|NA|TRBJ2-2|15|NA
CASSVRGGVAGELFF
TGTGCCAGCAGCGTCCGAGGGGGGGTCGCCGGGGAGCTGTTTTTT
>TRBV5-1|NA|TRBJ2-3|17|TRBD2
CASSPPAPGLGADTQYF
TGCGCCAGCAGCCCGCCTGCTCCGGGACTAGGTGCAGATACGCAGTATTTT
>TRBV4-1|NA|TRBJ2-3|16|NA
CASSQDWRQSTDTQYF
TGCGCCAGCAGCCAAGATTGGAGACAGAGCACAGATACGCAGTATTTT
>TRBV30|NA|TRBJ1-2|12|NA
CAWSQGGSGYTF
TGTGCCTGGAGTCAGGGAGGAAGCGGCTACACCTTC
>TRBV5-6|NA|TRBJ1-4|15|NA
CASSLGWPSSEKLFF
TGTGCCAGCAGCTTGGGATGGCCCTCTAGTGAAAAACTGTTTTTT
>TRBV9|once|TRBJ2-1|14|TRBD2
CASSVGSAGGEQFF
TGTGCCAGCAGCGTAGGGTCTGCCGGGGGGGAGCAGTTCTTC
>TRBV9|NA|TRBJ1-3|14|NA
CASSVIESGDTIYF
TGTGCCAGCAGCGTAATAGAGTCCGGAGACACCATATATTTT
>TRBV19|NA|TRBJ1-6|13|NA
CASNWTRNSPLHF
TGTGCCAGTAATTGGACTCGGAATTCACCCCTCCACTTT
>TRBV7-3|NA|TRBJ2-2|14|TRBD1
CASSSGTATGELFF
TGTGCCAGCAGCAGTGGGACAGCCACCGGGGAGCTGTTTTTT
>TRBV10-3|NA|TRBJ2-1|13|NA
CAIRQGLDNEQFF
TGTGCCATCAGACAGGGATTGGACAATGAGCAGTTCTTC
>TRBV27|few|TRBJ2-2|12|NA
CASSFGTGELFF
TGTGCCAGCAGTTTCGGGACCGGGGAGCTGTTTTTT
>TRBV7-3|NA|TRBJ2-3|19|TRBD2
CASSLSGLAGPSSTDTQYF
TGTGCCAGCAGCTTATCCGGACTAGCGGGGCCCTCTAGCACAGATACGCAGTATTTT
>TRBV7-8|NA|TRBJ2-1|11|NA
CASSFQGEQLF
TGTGCCAGCAGCTTTCAAGGTGAGCAGCTCTTC
>TRBV30|NA|TRBJ2-6|15|NA
CAWHRGGSGANVLTF
TGTGCCTGGCATAGAGGGGGGTCTGGGGCCAACGTCCTGACTTTC
>TRBV6-5|NA|TRBJ2-5|14|NA
CASSESVVGETQYF
TGTGCCAGCAGTGAGTCGGTGGTCGGTGAGACCCAGTACTTC
>TRBV30|NA|TRBJ2-7|13|NA
CAWRGTFLGEQYF
TGTGCCTGGAGGGGGACCTTCCTTGGGGAGCAGTACTTC
>TRBV4-1|NA|TRBJ1-2|13|TRBD1
CASSPIRGHGYTF
TGCGCCAGCAGCCCTATCAGGGGGCATGGCTACACCTTC
>TRBV4-2|once|TRBJ1-2|17|NA
CASSQDINRDRNYGYTF
TGTGCCAGCAGCCAAGATATCAATCGGGATAGGAACTATGGCTACACCTTC
>TRBV2|NA|TRBJ2-3|16|NA
CASGNQEMWDADTQYF
TGTGCCAGCGGGAATCAGGAAATGTGGGATGCAGATACGCAGTATTTT
>TRBV7-8|few|TRBJ2-1|16|NA
CASSPSDYIPVNEQFF
TGTGCCAGCAGCCCCTCCGACTATATCCCCGTGAATGAGCAGTTCTTC
>TRBV5-4|once|TRBJ1-1|18|NA
CASSLVKGNLGANTEAFF
TGTGCCAGCAGCTTGGTAAAGGGGAATTTAGGGGCGAACACTGAAGCTTTCTTT
>TRBV19|NA|TRBJ1-1|12|NA
CASSWVGVEAFF
TGTGCCAGTAGTTGGGTGGGTGTTGAAGCTTTCTTT
>TRBV5-6|NA|TRBJ1-2|18|TRBD1
CASSLPPITGGPNYGYTF
TGTGCCAGCAGCTTGCCCCCCATTACAGGGGGCCCCAACTATGGCTACACCTTC
>TRBV7-8|NA|TRBJ1-1|15|NA
CASSLMKERGTEAFF
TGTGCCAGCAGCTTAATGAAGGAGAGAGGGACTGAAGCTTTCTTT
>TRBV4-1|NA|TRBJ2-2|16|TRBD2
CASSLQRGGTTGELFF
TGCGCCAGCAGCCTCCAGCGGGGGGGAACCACCGGGGAGCTGTTTTTT
>TRBV6-5|NA|TRBJ1-1|13|NA
CASSWGGGTEAFF
TGTGCCAGCAGCTGGGGAGGGGGCACTGAAGCTTTCTTT
>TRBV15|NA|TRBJ1-1|11|NA
CATSLLTEAFF
TGTGCCACCAGCTTATTGACTGAAGCTTTCTTT
>TRBV27|NA|TRBJ2-2|16|TRBD1
CASSKYTGGYTGELFF
TGTGCCAGCAGTAAATATACAGGGGGATATACCGGGGAGCTGTTTTTT
>TRBV5-6|NA|TRBJ1-2|15|TRBD1
CASTLTGGSNYGYTF
TGTGCCAGCACCCTCACAGGGGGCAGCAACTATGGCTACACCTTC
>TRBV5-1|NA|TRBJ2-3|14|NA
CASRRDIGTDTQYF
TGCGCCAGCAGGAGAGACATAGGCACAGATACGCAGTATTTT
>TRBV18|NA|TRBJ1-5|16|NA
CASSERDTRFNQPQHF
TGTGCCAGCTCAGAAAGGGACACCCGGTTCAATCAGCCCCAGCATTTT
>TRBV30|NA|TRBJ1-4|13|NA
CAWRAGVEEKLFF
TGTGCCTGGAGAGCGGGGGTTGAGGAAAAACTGTTTTTT
>TRBV30|NA|TRBJ1-4|15|NA
CAWSKAGAMGEKLFF
TGTGCCTGGAGTAAGGCAGGGGCGATGGGAGAAAAACTGTTTTTT
>TRBV6-1|few|TRBJ2-7|13|NA
CASSDVRGAEQYF
TGTGCCAGCAGTGACGTCCGTGGGGCCGAGCAGTACTTC
>TRBV10-3|NA|TRBJ1-5|16|NA
CAISEASGHLNQPQHF
TGTGCCATCAGTGAGGCTTCGGGACACTTGAATCAGCCCCAGCATTTT
>TRBV6-5|NA|TRBJ1-2|14|TRBD1
CASSLGQEGNGYTF
TGTGCCAGCAGTTTAGGACAGGAAGGAAATGGCTACACCTTC